This entry lists 18 T cell receptor beta chains sequenced from one sample in a study of shared clonotypes between healthy human individuals. CD45RO negativity and positive selection for CCR7 defined naive CD8 cells, a population that excluded terminally differentiated effector memory CD45RA+ cells. Sequenced by immunoSEQ multiplex PCR; TCRdb stores in-frame clones only, minus some. Among around 1.9 million clones listed, just under 95% were seen once. Sequenced material: naive CD8+ T cells from PBMCs. These receptor sequences come from a man in his late teens or twenties in good health. Some clones in this sample may be carry-over from other donors' samples.

The chain carries TRBV7-9 and TRBJ2-3; 9 nucleotides match TRBD2. V lost 5 bases to trimming and J lost 5 bases; unmatched junction nucleotides: 8. The CDR3 is made up of 15 amino acids. Germline V lookup: CDR1 SEHNR, CDR2 FQNEAQ (reference sequence). The CDR3 DNA follows: TGTGCCAGCAGCAGATTAGCGGGAGCTAAAGATACGCAGTATTTT. It yields the protein CASSRLAGAKDTQYF.

The V and J genes are TRBV6-5 and TRBJ1-1; D ambiguous. There are 14 residues in the CDR3. V was cut by 4 bases and J by 6 bases, with 15 bases left in between. CDR1 and CDR2 from the germline V gene are MNHEY and SVGAGI. CDR3 region: CASSFRARLAEAFF. CDR3 DNA sequence: TGTGCCAGCAGTTTCCGCGCCCGGCTGGCTGAAGCTTTCTTT.

J is TRBJ1-5 and V is TRBV4-1; the D is unclear. The germline V gene encodes CDR1 MGHRA and CDR2 YSYEKL. This CDR3 spans 16 amino acids. The V and J ends lost 0 bases and 4 bases respectively, with 13 bases between them. This CDR3 is CASSQELWRENQPQHF. In nucleotides, the CDR3 is TGCGCCAGCAGCCAAGAACTCTGGCGCGAGAATCAGCCCCAGCATTTT.

The CDR3 here is CASSQDLEAWDTEAFF. DNA for the CDR3: TGTGCCAGCAGCCAAGATCTGGAGGCGTGGGACACTGAAGCTTTCTTT. V is TRBV14 and J is TRBJ1-1; D ambiguous. The CDR3 is 16 residues long. The germline V gene has CDR1 SGHDN and CDR2 FVKESK. V lost 0 bases and J lost 3, with 14 bases in between.

This clone was found once. The chain carries TRBV19 and TRBJ2-1; 9 nucleotides match TRBD1. Germline V CDR1 and CDR2: LNHDA, SQIVND (reference sequence). CDR3 length: 15 residues. The ends lost 5 bases at V and 3 bases at J; junction bases unmatched: 5. The CDR3: CASSSWGQGYNEQFF. In DNA, the CDR3 is TGTGCCAGTAGTTCATGGGGACAGGGCTACAATGAGCAGTTCTTC.

This CDR3 is CAIRGNLNTEAFF. DNA of the CDR3: TGTGCCATCCGCGGCAACTTGAACACTGAAGCTTTCTTT. The chain carries TRBV10-3 and TRBJ1-1, with D hard to call. V lost 8 bases, J lost 0 bases, and 10 bases lay in between. Germline lookup yields CDR1 ENHRY and CDR2 SYGVKD. The CDR3 is 13 residues long.

The V gene is TRBV11-2, the J gene TRBJ2-3; D is unresolved. The CDR3 extends over 18 amino acids. Between the trimmed V and J ends, which lost 1 base and 4 bases, there was a span of 21 bases. Germline V lookup: CDR1 SGHAT, CDR2 FQNNGV. CDR3 bases: TGTGCCAGCAGCTTAGGTCCGAGAGTCACTAAATCGGCAGATACGCAGTATTTT. Residues: CASSLGPRVTKSADTQYF.

The V and J genes are TRBV6-1 and TRBJ2-7; no definite D call. This CDR3 is built from 13 residues. The germline CDR1 and CDR2 sequences are MNHNS and SASEGT. Between the trimmed V and J ends, which lost 10 bases and 2 bases, there was a span of 15 bases. The CDR3 DNA follows: TGTGCCACCGAACATCAAGAGACCTACGAGCAGTACTTC. It encodes CATEHQETYEQYF.

This sequence joins TRBV5-8 and TRBJ2-1; D not certain. This CDR3 comprises 16 residues. Germline V gene data show CDR1 as SGHTS and CDR2 as YDEGEE. Trimming removed 0 bases at V and 7 bases at J, with 17 bases between. CDR3 DNA: TGTGCCAGCAGCTTGGGAGCTTCCCATGAGGTAAATGAGCAGTTCTTC. This encodes CASSLGASHEVNEQFF.

The chain links TRBV7-8 to TRBJ2-7; a possible D gene is TRBD2 (6 bases). Germline values: CDR1 SGHVS, CDR2 FQNEAQ. Trimming left V 4 bases short and J 4 bases short, with 17 bases between. CDR3 length: 15 amino acids. DNA for the CDR3: TGTGCCAGCAGCTGGGGTGTAGCGGAAAAATACGAGCAGTACTTC. As protein: CASSWGVAEKYEQYF.

V gene TRBV28 combines with J gene TRBJ1-5; D is possibly TRBD1 (6 bases). CDR1 MDHEN and CDR2 SYDVKM come from the germline V gene. The CDR3 totals 14 residues. The V gene lost 2 bases and the J gene lost 6 bases, with 11 bases spanning the gap. CDR3 sequence (DNA): TGTGCCAGCAGTTTACAGGGGTCTAGTCAGCCCCAGCATTTT. This codes for CASSLQGSSQPQHF.

The chain joins TRBV7-9 to TRBJ2-1; 7 positions agree with TRBD1. The V segment lost 4 bases and the J segment 8 bases; nucleotides outside the gene matches: 5. CDR3 length equals 13 residues. Germline CDR1 reads SEHNR; CDR2 reads FQNEAQ (reference sequence). The CDR3 here is CASSSGGIYEQFF. The CDR3 DNA reads TGTGCCAGCAGCTCAGGGGGTATCTATGAGCAGTTCTTC.

The chain has TRBV7-2 and TRBJ2-7; 9 positions match TRBD2. Losses at the gene ends were 1 base for V and 6 bases for J; bases not matched to a gene: 4. CDR3 size: 14 residues. CDR1 is SGHTA, CDR2 FQGNSA, per germline. The CDR3 protein is CASSLGPAGGEQYF. The CDR3 bases are TGTGCCAGCAGCTTAGGCCCAGCGGGAGGCGAGCAGTACTTC.

The CDR3 loop reads CATGRRGGTNEKLFF. The CDR3 DNA reads TGTGCCACCGGGCGCCGAGGCGGAACAAATGAAAAACTGTTTTTT. The genes are TRBV19 and TRBJ1-4; no definite D call. The CDR3 is 15 residues long. V was trimmed by 10 bases and J by 5 bases, leaving 20 bases between them. The germline V gene encodes CDR1 LNHDA and CDR2 SQIVND (reference sequence).

V gene TRBV28 combines with J gene TRBJ1-5, with D tentatively TRBD1 (6 bases). The V gene's germline CDR1 is MDHEN and CDR2 SYDVKM. Trimming took 4 bases from V and 1 from J, leaving 11 bases between them. The CDR3 is 15 amino acids. The CDR3 spells CASSYYRVSNQPQHF. Here the CDR3 DNA reads TGTGCCAGCAGTTATTACAGGGTGAGCAATCAGCCCCAGCATTTT.

The chain recombines TRBV30 with TRBJ1-5; maybe TRBD1 (5 bases). V was shortened by 2 bases and J by 4 bases, with 9 bases between the two germline ends. The CDR3 spans 13 residues. Germline V gene lookup returns CDR1 GTSNPN and CDR2 SVGIG (reference sequence). The CDR3 sequence is CAWSPRGNQPQHF. The CDR3 DNA reads TGTGCCTGGAGTCCCCGGGGGAATCAGCCCCAGCATTTT. Combining the CDR3 with reference TRBV30 and TRBJ1-5 gives the whole variable domain SQTIHQWPATLVQPVGSPLSLECTVEGTSNPNLYWYRQAAGRGLQLLFYSVGIGQISSEVPQNLSASRPQDRQFILSSKKLLLSDSGFYLCAWSPRGNQPQHFGDGTRLSIL.

The V gene is TRBV27, the J gene TRBJ1-3; D perhaps matches TRBD1 (6 bases). Germline V gene data show CDR1 as MNHEY and CDR2 as SMNVEV (reference sequence). The V end was cut by 3 bases, the J end by 3 bases, with 15 bases between. This CDR3 is built from 16 residues. The CDR3 coding sequence is TGTGCCAGCAGTTTGCGTCCCGGGACATTTGGAAACACCATATATTTT. As protein: CASSLRPGTFGNTIYF.

The chain is built from TRBV9 and TRBJ1-1; a possible D gene is TRBD1 (5 bases). V lost 0 bases and J 5 bases, leaving 14 bases between the germline ends. Looked up from germline, CDR1 is SGDLS and CDR2 is YYNGEE. The CDR3 runs 15 residues. The CDR3 reads CASSVGEQGRTEAFF. The CDR3 DNA reads TGTGCCAGCAGCGTAGGAGAGCAGGGAAGGACTGAAGCTTTCTTT.